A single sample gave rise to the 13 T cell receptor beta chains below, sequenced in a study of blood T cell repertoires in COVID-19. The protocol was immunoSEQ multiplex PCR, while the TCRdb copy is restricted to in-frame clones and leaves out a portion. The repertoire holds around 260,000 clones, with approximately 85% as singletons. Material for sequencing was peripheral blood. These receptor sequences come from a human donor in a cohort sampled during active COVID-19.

The CDR3 loop is CASSLSSGETYGYTF. The CDR3 DNA sequence: TGTGCCAGCAGCCTAAGTTCGGGTGAAACTTATGGCTACACCTTC. The gene calls are TRBV3-1 (or the pseudogene TRBV3-2) and TRBJ1-2; no clear D. The CDR3 sequence is 15 residues long. Trimming shortened V by 4 bases and J by 5 bases, and 17 bases separated the two germline ends. The V gene's germline CDR1 is LGHDT and CDR2 YNNKEL (reference sequence).

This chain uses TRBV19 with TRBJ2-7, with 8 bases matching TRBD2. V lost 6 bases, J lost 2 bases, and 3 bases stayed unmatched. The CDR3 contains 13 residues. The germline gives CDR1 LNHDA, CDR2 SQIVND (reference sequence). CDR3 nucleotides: TGTGCCAGTAGGCTAGCGGGTACCTACGAGCAGTACTTC. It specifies CASRLAGTYEQYF.

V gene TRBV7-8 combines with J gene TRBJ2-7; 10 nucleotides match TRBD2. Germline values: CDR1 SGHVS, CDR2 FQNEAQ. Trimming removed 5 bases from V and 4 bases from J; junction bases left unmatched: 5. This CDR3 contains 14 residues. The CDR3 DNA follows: TGTGCCAGCAGCGCCGGGACTAGCGTGTACGAGCAGTACTTC. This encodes CASSAGTSVYEQYF.

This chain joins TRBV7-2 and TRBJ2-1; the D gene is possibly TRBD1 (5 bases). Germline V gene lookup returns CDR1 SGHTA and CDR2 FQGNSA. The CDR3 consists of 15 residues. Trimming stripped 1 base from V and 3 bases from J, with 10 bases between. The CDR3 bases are TGTGCCAGCAGCTTAGAACGACAGAGCTACAATGAGCAGTTCTTC. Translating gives CASSLERQSYNEQFF.

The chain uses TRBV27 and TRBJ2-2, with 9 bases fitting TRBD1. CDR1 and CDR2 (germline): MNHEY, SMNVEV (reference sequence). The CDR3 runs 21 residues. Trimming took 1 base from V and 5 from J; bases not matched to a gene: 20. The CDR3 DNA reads TGTGCCAGCAGTTTATTCCCTCGGCAGTTCGGGGACAGGGTCGGGACCGGGGAGCTGTTTTTT. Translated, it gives CASSLFPRQFGDRVGTGELFF.

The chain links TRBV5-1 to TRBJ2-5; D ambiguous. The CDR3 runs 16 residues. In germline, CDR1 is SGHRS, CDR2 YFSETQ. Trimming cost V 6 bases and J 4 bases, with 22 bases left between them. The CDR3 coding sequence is TGCGCCAGCACCCCCTTCCCCCAAGGATCGGGAGAGACCCAGTACTTC. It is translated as CASTPFPQGSGETQYF.

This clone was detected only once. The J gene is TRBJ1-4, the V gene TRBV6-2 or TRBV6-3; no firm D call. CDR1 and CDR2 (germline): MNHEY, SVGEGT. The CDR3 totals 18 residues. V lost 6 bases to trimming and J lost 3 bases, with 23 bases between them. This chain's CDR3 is CASSPFGYRTSANEKLFF. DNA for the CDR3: TGTGCCAGCAGCCCTTTTGGTTACCGTACGTCGGCTAATGAAAAACTGTTTTTT.

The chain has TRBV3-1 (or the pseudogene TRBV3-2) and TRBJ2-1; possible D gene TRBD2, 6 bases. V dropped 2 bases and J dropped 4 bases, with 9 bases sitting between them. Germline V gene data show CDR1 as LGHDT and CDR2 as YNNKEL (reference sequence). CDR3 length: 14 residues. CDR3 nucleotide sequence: TGTGCCAGCAGCCAAAGGGACTCGTACAATGAGCAGTTCTTC. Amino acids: CASSQRDSYNEQFF.

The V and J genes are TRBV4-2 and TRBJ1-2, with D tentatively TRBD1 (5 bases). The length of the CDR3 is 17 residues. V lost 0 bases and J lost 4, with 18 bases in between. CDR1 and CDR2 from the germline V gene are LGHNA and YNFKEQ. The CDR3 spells CASSQDRNGATVYGYTF. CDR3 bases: TGTGCCAGCAGCCAAGATCGGAATGGGGCAACCGTCTATGGCTACACCTTC.

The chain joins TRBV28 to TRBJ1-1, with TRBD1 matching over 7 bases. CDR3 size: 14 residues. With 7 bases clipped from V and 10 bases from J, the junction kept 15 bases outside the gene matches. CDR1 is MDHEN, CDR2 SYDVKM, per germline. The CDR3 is CASTLGGLQGGAFF. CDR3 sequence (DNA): TGTGCCAGCACCCTAGGGGGCCTACAAGGGGGAGCTTTCTTT. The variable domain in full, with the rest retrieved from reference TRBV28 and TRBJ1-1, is DVKVTQSSRYLVKRTGEKVFLECVQDMDHENMFWYRQDPGLGLRLIYFSYDVKMKEKGDIPEGYSVSREKKERFSLILESASTNQTSMYLCASTLGGLQGGAFFGQGTRLTVV.

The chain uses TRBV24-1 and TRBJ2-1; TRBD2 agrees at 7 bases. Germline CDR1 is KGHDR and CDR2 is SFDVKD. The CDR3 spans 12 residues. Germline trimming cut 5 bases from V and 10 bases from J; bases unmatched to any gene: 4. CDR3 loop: CATSVPGGEQFF. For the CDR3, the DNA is TGTGCCACCAGTGTTCCGGGGGGAGAGCAGTTCTTC.

CDR3 bases: TGTGCCTTCCGGGACAGCACATACGAGCAGTACTTC. It specifies CAFRDSTYEQYF. The chain recombines TRBV30 with TRBJ2-7, with 7 positions matching TRBD1. V lost 7 bases to trimming and J lost 4 bases; unmatched junction nucleotides: 7. Germline-derived CDR1 and CDR2 are GTSNPN and SVGIG (reference sequence). The CDR3 covers 12 residues.

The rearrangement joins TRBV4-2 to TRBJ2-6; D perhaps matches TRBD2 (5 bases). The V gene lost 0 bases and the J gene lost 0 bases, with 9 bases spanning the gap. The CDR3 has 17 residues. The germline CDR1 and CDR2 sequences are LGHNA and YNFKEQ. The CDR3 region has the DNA TGTGCCAGCAGCCAAGATCGGGATAGCTCTGGGGCCAACGTCCTGACTTTC. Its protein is CASSQDRDSSGANVLTF.